These T cell receptor beta chains were read from a single sample in a study of T-cell reconstitution after alpha-beta-depleted transplantation in children. In TCRdb, the PCR reads were re-called with MiXCR into one record per CDR3 protein. The profile shows about 580,000 distinct CDR3 sequences, roughly 23% of them singletons. Specimen: PBMCs, mostly from graft donor cells, collected 360 days after TCRalphabeta/CD19-depleted stem cell transplant. All receptors derive from a boy less than two years old who had a stem cell transplant for acute myeloid leukemia, so the T cells may come from the graft donor. Each CDR3 is given with its conserved first and last residue. The order of the fields is D gene, clone size, J gene, V gene, CDR3 protein, CDR3 DNA. The D gene is left open where the match is weak. Not all rows give a size; the values are once, few, many and, for expanded clones, a class.

>-|many|TRBJ1-3|TRBV19
CASNKGLSGNTIYF
TGTGCCAGTAACAAGGGCCTCTCTGGAAACACCATATATTTT
>-|few|TRBJ1-5|TRBV20-1
CSAPIPNQPQHF
TGCAGTGCCCCGATACCCAATCAGCCCCAGCATTTT
>-|-|TRBJ2-1|TRBV27
CASSPPRWGVEQFF
TGTGCCAGCAGTCCCCCTCGATGGGGAGTGGAACAGTTCTTC
>-|-|TRBJ2-5|TRBV15
CATSRDPPGETAQYF
TGTGCCACCAGCAGAGATCCGCCAGGCGAGACGGCCCAGTACTTC
>-|many|TRBJ2-1|TRBV20-1
CSAAQGGLYNEQFF
TGCAGTGCTGCTCAGGGTGGGCTATACAATGAGCAGTTCTTC
>-|-|TRBJ1-3|TRBV12-3/TRBV12-4
CASRGGRNTIYF
TGTGCCAGCAGAGGGGGGAGAAACACCATATATTTT
>-|-|TRBJ2-1|TRBV20-1
CSAQGGLPPNKFF
TGCAGTGCTCAGGGGGGACTACCCCCGAATAAGTTCTTC
>TRBD2|few|TRBJ2-1|TRBV20-1
CSARDPGGSRYNEQFF
TGCAGTGCTAGAGATCCGGGGGGATCACGATACAATGAGCAGTTCTTC
>TRBD1|many|TRBJ2-1|TRBV2
CASRVDRRVGNEQFF
TGTGCCAGCAGGGTGGACAGGAGAGTGGGGAATGAGCAGTTCTTC
>-|-|TRBJ2-2|TRBV30
CAWSVGAGTGELFF
TGTGCCTGGAGTGTTGGGGCCGGGACCGGGGAGCTGTTTTTT
>-|few|TRBJ2-1|TRBV11-3
CASTIQVTSYNEQFF
TGTGCCAGCACAATACAGGTAACTTCCTACAATGAGCAGTTCTTC
>-|few|TRBJ2-1|TRBV5-5
CASTPSGYNEQFF
TGTGCCAGCACCCCATCCGGTTACAATGAGCAGTTCTTC
>-|many|TRBJ2-3|TRBV29-1
CSVGEGGQGTDTQYF
TGCAGCGTTGGGGAGGGGGGACAGGGCACAGATACGCAGTATTTT
>-|many|TRBJ1-4|TRBV29-1
CSVGDEKLFF
TGCAGCGTTGGGGATGAAAAACTGTTTTTT
>TRBD1|-|TRBJ2-7|TRBV2
CATLDRRSEQYF
TGTGCCACTTTGGACAGGCGAAGTGAGCAGTACTTC
>-|-|TRBJ2-3|TRBV18
CASSSPLTQAGTSTDTQYF
TGTGCCAGCTCATCCCCTTTGACGCAGGCCGGAACTAGCACAGATACGCAGTATTTT
>TRBD1|-|TRBJ2-1|TRBV27
CASSLTGVQQFF
TGTGCCAGCAGTTTAACAGGGGTTCAGCAGTTCTTC
>TRBD2|few|TRBJ2-7|TRBV7-2
CASSSSVPGDYSYEQYF
TGTGCCAGCAGCTCATCCGTCCCGGGGGACTACTCCTACGAGCAGTACTTC
>TRBD2|few|TRBJ2-1|TRBV29-1
CSVVQLAGGRWIPHNEQFF
TGCAGCGTTGTTCAACTAGCGGGGGGGCGCTGGATCCCCCACAATGAGCAGTTCTTC
>-|-|TRBJ2-1|TRBV7-9
CASSLGSRINEQFF
TGTGCCAGCAGCTTAGGGAGCCGAATAAATGAGCAGTTCTTC
>-|-|TRBJ2-1|TRBV7-9
CASSSSVLNEQFF
TGTGCCAGCAGCTCCAGCGTACTGAATGAGCAGTTCTTC
>-|-|TRBJ2-5|TRBV5-1
CASSLVNEDQYF
TGCGCCAGCAGCTTGGTCAACGAGGACCAGTACTTC
>TRBD1|many|TRBJ2-3|TRBV11-2
CASSTSGTGFTDTQYF
TGTGCCAGCAGCACCTCCGGGACAGGGTTCACAGATACGCAGTATTTT